This record covers a single TCR beta chain. Antigen specificity is unknown. One junction end disagrees with the germline gene, perhaps due to a read error. Those who donated were healthy bone marrow donors. The PCR employed 60 Vbeta primers together with 13 Jbeta primers. Assay: immunoSEQ multiplex PCR; the TCRdb copy retains only in-frame clones and omits some. The table has nearly 200,000 clones, 82% seen once. This specimen belongs to a study of cytomegalovirus exposure and HLA in healthy donors. Notes on the study in general: Several top significant clusters appeared, in a later analysis, to be linked to common viral pathogens. In vitro experiments confirmed that three CMV-associated chains were specific for CMV antigens.

The germline gives CDR1 LGHNA, CDR2 YSLEER. This CDR3 has 19 amino acids. Specimen: PBMCs. The V call is TRBV4-3, the J call TRBJ2-6; possibly TRBD1 for D (6 bases). The receptor was derived from a boy aged 2-15 years in good health and CMV-seronegative. The CDR3 loop reads CASSQVDFWDTSGANGLTF. The CDR3 region has the DNA TGCGCCAGCAGCCAAGTTGACTTTTGGGACACCTCTGGGGCCAACGGCCTGACTTTC.